Listed below are T cell receptor beta chains from one sample, sequenced in a study of shared clonotypes between healthy human individuals. Profiled with immunoSEQ multiplex PCR; TCRdb holds only in-frame clones, not every one. The sample includes 550,000 to 600,000 clones, roughly 72% of them seen just once. The source material was PBMCs. All receptors derive from a woman aged 40 to 50 in good health. Some clones in this sample may be carry-over from other donors' samples. Both conserved end residues are trimmed from each CDR3. The order of the fields is V gene, J gene, CDR3 protein.

V gene: TRBV2; J gene: TRBJ2-3; CDR3 protein: ASTGLSTDTQY
V gene: TRBV19; J gene: TRBJ2-7; CDR3 protein: ASTQGLGIDEQY
V gene: TRBV29-1; J gene: TRBJ2-3; CDR3 protein: SASTGHTDTQY
V gene: TRBV7-2; J gene: TRBJ2-7; CDR3 protein: ASSLLLAGDPHEQY
V gene: TRBV18; J gene: TRBJ2-2; CDR3 protein: ASSPARNQLF
V gene: TRBV5-1; J gene: TRBJ1-4; CDR3 protein: ASSPRDTGNEKLF
V gene: TRBV6-5; J gene: TRBJ2-7; CDR3 protein: ASSRSGSLAEQY
V gene: TRBV29-1; J gene: TRBJ1-4; CDR3 protein: SVEDRGLNEKLF
V gene: TRBV28; J gene: TRBJ1-1; CDR3 protein: ASRIDRGLLNTEAF
V gene: TRBV9; J gene: TRBJ2-2; CDR3 protein: ASSVGAVTGELF
V gene: TRBV6-5; J gene: TRBJ1-5; CDR3 protein: ASKRGGSNQPQH
V gene: TRBV10-2; J gene: TRBJ2-3; CDR3 protein: ASSEDSPRQY
V gene: TRBV7-9; J gene: TRBJ2-7; CDR3 protein: ASSLADFYEQY
V gene: TRBV28; J gene: TRBJ2-2; CDR3 protein: ASSLRQHNGELF
V gene: TRBV5-1; J gene: TRBJ2-1; CDR3 protein: ASSLLGLGLYNEQF
V gene: TRBV2; J gene: TRBJ2-3; CDR3 protein: ASSGNTDTQY
V gene: TRBV7-9; J gene: TRBJ2-3; CDR3 protein: ASSFPTGGASDTQY
V gene: TRBV29-1; J gene: TRBJ1-5; CDR3 protein: SVLLTGTGSTQPQH
V gene: TRBV11-2; J gene: TRBJ2-7; CDR3 protein: ASSEQGHLYEQY
V gene: TRBV7-3; J gene: TRBJ2-3; CDR3 protein: ASSLTLHTDTQY
V gene: TRBV18; J gene: TRBJ2-2; CDR3 protein: ASSTVNTGELF
V gene: TRBV28; J gene: TRBJ2-7; CDR3 protein: ASSTSGVRFGEQY
V gene: TRBV7-8; J gene: TRBJ1-4; CDR3 protein: ASRDRPGEKLF
V gene: TRBV4-2; J gene: TRBJ2-3; CDR3 protein: ASSQDRLAGGRLNTDTQY
V gene: TRBV29-1; J gene: TRBJ2-7; CDR3 protein: SVELAGAAYEQY
V gene: TRBV2; J gene: TRBJ1-4; CDR3 protein: ASSVGDEKLF
V gene: TRBV30; J gene: TRBJ1-4; CDR3 protein: AWSVLGEKLF
V gene: TRBV29-1; J gene: TRBJ2-2; CDR3 protein: SGGGVSAGELF
V gene: TRBV10-3; J gene: TRBJ2-2; CDR3 protein: AISESGGEGTGELF
V gene: TRBV7-2; J gene: TRBJ1-3; CDR3 protein: ASSSRRISGNTIY
V gene: TRBV28; J gene: TRBJ1-5; CDR3 protein: ASSPQGGDQPQH
V gene: TRBV5-1; J gene: TRBJ2-3; CDR3 protein: ASRSGDTQY
V gene: TRBV18; J gene: TRBJ1-5; CDR3 protein: ASSTREDQPQH